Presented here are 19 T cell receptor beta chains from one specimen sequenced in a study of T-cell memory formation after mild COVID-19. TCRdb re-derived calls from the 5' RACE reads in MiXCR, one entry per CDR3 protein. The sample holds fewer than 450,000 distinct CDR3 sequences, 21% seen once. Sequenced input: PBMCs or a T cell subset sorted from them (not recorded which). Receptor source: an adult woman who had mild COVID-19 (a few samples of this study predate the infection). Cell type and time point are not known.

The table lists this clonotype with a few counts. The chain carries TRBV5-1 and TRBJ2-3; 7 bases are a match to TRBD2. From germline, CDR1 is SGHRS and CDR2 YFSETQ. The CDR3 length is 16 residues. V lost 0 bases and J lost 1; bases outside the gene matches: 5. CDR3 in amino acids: CASSLGLADGTDTQYF. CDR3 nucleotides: TGCGCCAGCAGCTTGGGGCTAGCGGATGGCACAGATACGCAGTATTTT.

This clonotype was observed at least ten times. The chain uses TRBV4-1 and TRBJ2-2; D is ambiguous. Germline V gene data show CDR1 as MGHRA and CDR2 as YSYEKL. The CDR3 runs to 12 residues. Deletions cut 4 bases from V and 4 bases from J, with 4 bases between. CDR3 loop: CASSPITGELFF. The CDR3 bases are TGCGCCAGCAGCCCAATCACCGGGGAGCTGTTTTTT.

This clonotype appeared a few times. DNA for the CDR3: TGCAGTGCCCAGAGGCCCTCCTCCCTGGGGGAGCAGTTCTTC. As protein: CSAQRPSSLGEQFF. The chain has TRBV20-1 and TRBJ2-1, with D unresolved. Germline V CDR1 and CDR2: DFQATT, SNEGSKA (reference sequence). The CDR3 length is 14 residues. The ends were cut back, 6 bases at V and 10 bases at J, with 22 bases in the middle.

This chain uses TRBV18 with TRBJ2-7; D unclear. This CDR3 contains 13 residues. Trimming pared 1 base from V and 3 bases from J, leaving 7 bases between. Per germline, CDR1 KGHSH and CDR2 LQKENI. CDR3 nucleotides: TGTGCCAGCTCACCACTGGATAGCTACGAGCAGTACTTC. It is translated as CASSPLDSYEQYF.

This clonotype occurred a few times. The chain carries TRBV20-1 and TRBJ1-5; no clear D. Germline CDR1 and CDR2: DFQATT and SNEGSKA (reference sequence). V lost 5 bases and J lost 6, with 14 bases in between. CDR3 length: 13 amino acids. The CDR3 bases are TGCAGTGCTCTAGCGGGAGGTGGTCAGCCCCAGCATTTT. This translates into CSALAGGGQPQHF.

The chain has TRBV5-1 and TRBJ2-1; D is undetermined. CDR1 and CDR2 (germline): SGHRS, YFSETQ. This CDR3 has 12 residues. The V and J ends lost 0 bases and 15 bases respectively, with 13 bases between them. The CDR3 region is CASSLEGPERFF. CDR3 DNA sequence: TGCGCCAGCAGCTTGGAAGGCCCTGAGAGGTTCTTC.

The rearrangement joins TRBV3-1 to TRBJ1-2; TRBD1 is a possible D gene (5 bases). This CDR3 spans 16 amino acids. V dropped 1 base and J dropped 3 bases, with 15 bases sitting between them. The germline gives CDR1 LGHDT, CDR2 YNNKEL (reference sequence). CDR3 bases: TGTGCCAGCAGCCAAGTATTGGGGCAGGTTTACTATGGCTACACCTTC. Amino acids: CASSQVLGQVYYGYTF.

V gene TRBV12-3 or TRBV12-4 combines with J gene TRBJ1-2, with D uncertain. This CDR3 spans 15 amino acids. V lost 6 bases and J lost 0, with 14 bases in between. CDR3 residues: CASSPTGIANYGYTF. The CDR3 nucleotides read TGTGCCAGCAGCCCAACCGGGATAGCTAACTATGGCTACACCTTC.

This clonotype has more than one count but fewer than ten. The CDR3 DNA reads as TGTGCCAGCAGCTACCCTCCGAGGGGGTACACCTTC. Protein: CASSYPPRGYTF. The chain carries TRBV7-8 and TRBJ1-2; D possibly corresponds to TRBD1 (6 bases). V gave up 4 bases and J gave up 11 bases, with 14 bases separating them. This CDR3 contains 12 residues. Germline V gives CDR1 SGHVS, CDR2 FQNEAQ.

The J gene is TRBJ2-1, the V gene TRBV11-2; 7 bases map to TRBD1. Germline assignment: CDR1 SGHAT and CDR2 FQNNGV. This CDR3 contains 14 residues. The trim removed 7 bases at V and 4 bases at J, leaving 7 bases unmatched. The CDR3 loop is CASKPGQNYNEQFF. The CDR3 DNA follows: TGTGCCAGCAAGCCGGGACAGAATTACAATGAGCAGTTCTTC.

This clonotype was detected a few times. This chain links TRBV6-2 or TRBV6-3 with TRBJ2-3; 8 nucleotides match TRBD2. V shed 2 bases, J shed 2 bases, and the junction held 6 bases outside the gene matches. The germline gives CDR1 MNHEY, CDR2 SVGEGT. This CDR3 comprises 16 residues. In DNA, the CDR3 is TGTGCCAGCAGTTACGCGGACGGGGGGGTCACAGATACGCAGTATTTT. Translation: CASSYADGGVTDTQYF.

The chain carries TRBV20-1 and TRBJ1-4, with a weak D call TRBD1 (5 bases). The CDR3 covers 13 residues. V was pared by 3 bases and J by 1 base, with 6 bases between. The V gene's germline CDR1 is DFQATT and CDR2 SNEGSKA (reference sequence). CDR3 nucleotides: TGCAGTGCTAGGCAGGGAACTAATGAAAAACTGTTTTTT. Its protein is CSARQGTNEKLFF.

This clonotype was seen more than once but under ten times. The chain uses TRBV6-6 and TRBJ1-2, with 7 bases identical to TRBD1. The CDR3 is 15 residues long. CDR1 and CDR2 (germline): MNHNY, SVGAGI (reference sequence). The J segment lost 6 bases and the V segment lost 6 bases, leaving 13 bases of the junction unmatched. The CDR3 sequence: CASSPTSGGGDGYTF. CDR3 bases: TGTGCCAGCAGCCCTACCTCGGGAGGGGGCGATGGCTACACCTTC.

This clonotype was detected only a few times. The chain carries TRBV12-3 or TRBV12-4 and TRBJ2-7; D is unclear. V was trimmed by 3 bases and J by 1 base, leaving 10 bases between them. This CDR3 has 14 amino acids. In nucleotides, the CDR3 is TGTGCCAGCAGTTTTTTTTCATCTTCCTACGAGCAGTACTTC. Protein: CASSFFSSSYEQYF.

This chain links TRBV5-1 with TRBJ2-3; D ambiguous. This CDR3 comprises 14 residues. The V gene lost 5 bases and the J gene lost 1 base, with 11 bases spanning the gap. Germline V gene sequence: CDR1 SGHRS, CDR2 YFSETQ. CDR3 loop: CASSLSRRTDTQYF. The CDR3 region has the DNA TGCGCCAGCAGTCTTTCGAGGCGCACAGATACGCAGTATTTT.

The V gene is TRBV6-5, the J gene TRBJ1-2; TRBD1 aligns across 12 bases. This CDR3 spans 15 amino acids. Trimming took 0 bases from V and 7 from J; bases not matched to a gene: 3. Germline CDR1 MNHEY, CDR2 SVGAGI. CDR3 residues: CASSYSGTGGSGYTF. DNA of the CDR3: TGTGCCAGCAGTTACTCCGGGACAGGGGGCTCTGGCTACACCTTC.

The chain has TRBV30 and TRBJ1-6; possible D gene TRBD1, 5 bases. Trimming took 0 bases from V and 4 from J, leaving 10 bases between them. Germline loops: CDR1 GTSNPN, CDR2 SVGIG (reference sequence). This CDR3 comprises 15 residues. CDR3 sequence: CAWSVGGNYNSPLHF. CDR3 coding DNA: TGTGCCTGGAGTGTGGGGGGGAATTATAATTCACCCCTCCACTTT.

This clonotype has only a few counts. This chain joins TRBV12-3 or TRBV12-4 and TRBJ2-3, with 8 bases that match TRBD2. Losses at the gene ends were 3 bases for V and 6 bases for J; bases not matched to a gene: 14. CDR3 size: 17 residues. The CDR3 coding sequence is TGTGCCAGCAGTTTTGGCTGGGGAGCGGGAGAAGGGGATACGCAGTATTTT. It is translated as CASSFGWGAGEGDTQYF.

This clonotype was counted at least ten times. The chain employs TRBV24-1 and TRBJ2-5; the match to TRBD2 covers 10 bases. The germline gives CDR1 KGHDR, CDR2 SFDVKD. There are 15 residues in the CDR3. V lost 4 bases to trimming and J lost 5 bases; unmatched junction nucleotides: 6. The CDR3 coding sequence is TGTGCCACCAGTGAGAGCGGGAGGGATGAGGAGACCCAGTACTTC. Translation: CATSESGRDEETQYF.